The clone carrying this T cell receptor beta chain was picked up many times. This entry comes from a study of beta chain features in type 1 diabetes. Germline V gene lookup returns CDR1 ENHRY and CDR2 SYGVKD. The J segment lost 5 bases and the V segment lost 4 bases, leaving 14 bases of the junction unmatched. The CDR3 consists of 17 residues. Expressed TCRB transcripts were sequenced because the isolated RNA had all been reverse transcribed beforehand. The table came from immunoSEQ multiplex PCR; TCRdb's copy has only in-frame clones and leaves some out. This table holds 300,000 or so clones, 8% found once.

The material sequenced was central memory CD4+ T cells from blood. The rearrangement joins TRBV10-3 to TRBJ2-1; 7 positions agree with TRBD2. The sequence came from a woman under 30 in good health. The CDR3 DNA sequence: TGTGCCATCAGTGGAGTCAAGGGTGGGACTACCAACAATGAGCAGTTCTTC. This sequence encodes CAISGVKGGTTNNEQFF.